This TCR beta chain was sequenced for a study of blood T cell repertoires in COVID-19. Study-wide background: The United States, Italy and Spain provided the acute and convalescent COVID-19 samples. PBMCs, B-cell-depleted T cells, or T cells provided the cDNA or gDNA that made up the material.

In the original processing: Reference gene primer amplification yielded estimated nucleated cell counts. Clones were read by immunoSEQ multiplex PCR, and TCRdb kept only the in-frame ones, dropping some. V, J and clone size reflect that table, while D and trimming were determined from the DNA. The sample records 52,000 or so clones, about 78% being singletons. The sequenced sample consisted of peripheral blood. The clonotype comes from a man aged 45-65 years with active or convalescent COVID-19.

CDR3 bases: TGTGCCAGCAGCCCGGGACAGTTCTATGGCTACACCTTC. It codes for CASSPGQFYGYTF. The V call is TRBV7-9, the J call TRBJ1-2; 7 bases match TRBD1. The CDR3 is 13 amino acids. Looked up from germline, CDR1 is SEHNR and CDR2 is FQNEAQ (reference sequence). V shed 5 bases and J 4 bases; nucleotides not matched to a gene: 4.